The clone carrying this TCR beta chain was observed a single time. Sequencing was performed with immunoSEQ multiplex PCR; in TCRdb, only in-frame clones are kept and a portion is missing. The sample has about 140,000 clones; over 60% are singletons. This entry is derived from a study of blood T cell repertoires in COVID-19. There are 16 residues in the CDR3. The germline CDR1 and CDR2 sequences are SGHNT and YENEEA. V shed 5 bases and J 0 bases; nucleotides not matched to a gene: 4. The chain links TRBV11-3 to TRBJ2-2; 9 nucleotides align to TRBD2. Material for sequencing was peripheral blood. The source is a man aged 80 or over with acute or convalescent COVID-19. CDR3 amino acids: CASSTAGGPNTGELFF. CDR3 DNA: TGTGCCAGCAGCACAGCGGGGGGCCCGAACACCGGGGAGCTGTTTTTT.